The next 29 T cell receptor beta chains were all read from a single sample in a study of CD8 T cells in ankylosing spondylitis. TCRdb re-called the 5' RACE reads through MiXCR, storing one row per CDR3 protein. The sample holds 150,000 to 200,000 distinct CDR3 sequences, 9.5% to 15% seen once. The sequencing input was blood, either unsorted or a sorted T cell fraction (not recorded which). Receptors originate from a male donor with ankylosing spondylitis or in good health (not recorded which).

The chain is built from TRBV20-1 and TRBJ2-7; D call uncertain. CDR1 and CDR2 (germline): DFQATT, SNEGSKA (reference sequence). The V and J ends lost 5 bases and 5 bases respectively, with 13 bases between them. The CDR3 is made up of 12 amino acids. CDR3 sequence (DNA): TGCAGTGCTTCCTTCCTTGGGGACGAGCAGTACTTC. This encodes CSASFLGDEQYF.

Turning to this clonotype: A read error is possible here, since a much larger clone lies one base away. The chain is built from TRBV12-3 or TRBV12-4 and TRBJ2-5; D is undetermined. The CDR3 covers 13 residues. CDR3 amino acids: CTSSPTRWGTQYF. The CDR3 DNA sequence: TGTACCAGCAGCCCGACCCGGTGGGGGACCCAGTACTTC.

This clonotype was seen more than once but under ten times. CDR3 loop: CASSSSWTGGDEQFF. The CDR3 DNA reads TGTGCCAGCAGTTCCTCTTGGACAGGGGGCGATGAGCAGTTCTTC. The genes are TRBV12-3 or TRBV12-4 and TRBJ2-1; 11 bases map to TRBD1. Germline trimming cut 4 bases from V and 8 bases from J; bases unmatched to any gene: 7. The CDR3 spans 15 residues.

The sample holds a few counts of this clonotype. This chain joins TRBV6-1 and TRBJ2-1; D is undetermined. Looked up from germline, CDR1 is MNHNS and CDR2 is SASEGT. CDR3 length: 13 residues. Trimming left V 8 bases short and J 0 bases short, with 8 bases between. CDR3: CASCQSSYNEQFF. CDR3 in DNA: TGTGCCAGCTGCCAGAGCTCCTACAATGAGCAGTTCTTC.

This clonotype was seen more than once but under ten times. The chain joins TRBV4-1 to TRBJ1-2; D not resolved. Trimming pared 1 base from V and 5 bases from J, leaving 8 bases between. The CDR3 covers 13 residues. Germline loops: CDR1 MGHRA, CDR2 YSYEKL. The CDR3 nucleotides read TGCGCCAGCAGCCAAGGGCGTAGTTATGGCTACACCTTC. Translation: CASSQGRSYGYTF.

This chain joins TRBV15 and TRBJ2-1, with D possibly being TRBD2 (6 bases). Germline CDR1 is LNHNV and CDR2 is YYDKDF (reference sequence). The V end lost 5 bases, the J end lost 4 bases, and 9 bases lay between the germline ends. The CDR3 runs to 13 residues. CDR3 nucleotides: TGTGCCACCAGCCTCGGGACTTACAATGAGCAGTTCTTC. This codes for CATSLGTYNEQFF.

This clonotype was counted between two and nine times. This chain links TRBV11-2 with TRBJ2-3, with 7 nucleotides matching TRBD1. Germline CDR1 is SGHAT and CDR2 is FQNNGV. The length of the CDR3 is 16 residues. V shed 0 bases, J shed 3 bases, and the junction held 6 bases outside the gene matches. CDR3 loop: CASSLDLGQATDTQYF. CDR3 nucleotides: TGTGCCAGCAGCTTAGATCTTGGACAGGCGACAGATACGCAGTATTTT.

The chain uses TRBV11-2 and TRBJ2-3, with D hard to call. The V end lost 3 bases, the J end lost 0 bases, and 7 bases lay between the germline ends. Germline CDR1 reads SGHAT; CDR2 reads FQNNGV. This CDR3 has 14 residues. As DNA, the CDR3 is TGTGCCAGCAGCTTCGACGCTAGCACAGATACGCAGTATTTT. Translation gives CASSFDASTDTQYF.

This clonotype was picked up many times. The chain joins TRBV7-9 to TRBJ1-1; D perhaps matches TRBD1 (6 bases). CDR3 length: 12 amino acids. Germline V gives CDR1 SEHNR, CDR2 FQNEAQ (reference sequence). The V gene lost 6 bases and the J gene lost 6 bases, with 11 bases spanning the gap. The CDR3 loop is CASRSTGSEAFF. For the CDR3, the DNA is TGTGCCAGCAGATCCACAGGGTCTGAAGCTTTCTTT.

The chain has TRBV2 and TRBJ2-7; 14 bases match TRBD2. With V trimmed by 6 bases and J by 5 bases, 21 bases remained unmatched. The germline gives CDR1 SNHLY, CDR2 FYNNEI. This CDR3 is built from 20 residues. The CDR3 bases are TGTGCCAGCAGCGCCCCCGGTGGGACTAGCGGGGGCCTAAAGGACCACGAGCAGTACTTC. Encoded protein: CASSAPGGTSGGLKDHEQYF.

V is TRBV19 and J is TRBJ2-1, with a weak D call TRBD2 (6 bases). V lost 2 bases to trimming and J lost 2 bases, with 25 bases between them. CDR3 length: 20 amino acids. Germline V CDR1 and CDR2: LNHDA, SQIVND (reference sequence). The CDR3 coding sequence is TGTGCCAGTAGTATAAGCGTCGAGCGGGCACGATATTTTACCTACAATGAGCAGTTCTTC. It is translated as CASSISVERARYFTYNEQFF.

This clonotype was seen a handful of times. Here the CDR3 DNA reads TGTGCCAGCAGTTACGGCTTTGGCAGGGCAGATACGCAGTATTTT. As protein: CASSYGFGRADTQYF. The rearrangement joins TRBV27 to TRBJ2-3, with D possibly matching TRBD1 (5 bases). The CDR3 has 15 amino acids. The V end lost 4 bases, the J end lost 4 bases, and 15 bases lay between the germline ends. Germline assignment: CDR1 MNHEY and CDR2 SMNVEV (reference sequence).

The genes are TRBV20-1 and TRBJ2-7, with 8 bases matching TRBD2. V was clipped by 6 bases and J by 0 bases; unmatched bases: 7. The length of the CDR3 is 14 residues. Germline V gene data show CDR1 as DFQATT and CDR2 as SNEGSKA (reference sequence). The CDR3 protein is CSAASGGYSYEQYF. In DNA form, the CDR3 reads TGCAGTGCCGCAAGCGGGGGCTACTCCTACGAGCAGTACTTC.

The V and J genes are TRBV2 and TRBJ2-7; D might be TRBD2 (5 bases). The V and J ends lost 10 bases and 3 bases respectively, with 13 bases between them. Germline CDR1 reads SNHLY; CDR2 reads FYNNEI. CDR3 length equals 12 residues. The CDR3: CATRLEGYEQYF. The DNA for the CDR3 is TGTGCCACCCGGCTTGAGGGCTACGAGCAGTACTTC.

The gene calls are TRBV7-2 and TRBJ1-3; D unresolved. Germline V gene lookup returns CDR1 SGHTA and CDR2 FQGNSA. CDR3 length: 14 amino acids. The V end lost 3 bases, the J end lost 6 bases, and 12 bases lay between the germline ends. As DNA, the CDR3 is TGTGCCAGCAGCTTCGGCAATCAGCTAAACACCATATATTTT. Protein product: CASSFGNQLNTIYF. Supplemented by reference TRBV7-2 and TRBJ1-3, the full variable domain reads GAGVSQSPSNKVTEKGKDVELRCDPISGHTALYWYRQSLGQGLEFLIYFQGNSAPDKSGLPSDRFSAERTGGSVSTLTIQRTQQEDSAVYLCASSFGNQLNTIYFGEGSWLTVV.

With regard to this clonotype: One end of the junction does not line up with germline, which may come from a read error. This chain connects TRBV12-3 or TRBV12-4 to TRBJ2-3; TRBD2 agrees at 9 bases. The CDR3 extends over 18 amino acids. CDR3 amino acids: CTSSLQSLAGYITDTQYF. The CDR3 DNA reads TGTACCAGCAGTTTACAGTCCCTAGCGGGGTATATCACAGATACGCAGTATTTT.

The chain has TRBV9 and TRBJ2-1; TRBD2 matches at 8 bases. CDR1 is SGDLS and CDR2 is YYNGEE in the germline V gene. This CDR3 is built from 16 residues. After removal of 3 bases from V and 9 bases from J, the junction contained 14 bases not matched to a gene. The CDR3 DNA reads TGTGCCAGCAGCGAGCAGGGGACTAGTGGTCGCGGTGAGCAGTTCTTC. It yields the protein CASSEQGTSGRGEQFF. The variable domain in full, completed from reference TRBV9 and TRBJ2-1, reads DSGVTQTPKHLITATGQRVTLRCSPRSGDLSVYWYQQSLDQGLQFLIQYYNGEERAKGNILERFSAQQFPDLHSELNLSSLELGDSALYFCASSEQGTSGRGEQFFGPGTRLTVL.

The table lists this clonotype with a few counts. The J gene is TRBJ2-1, the V gene TRBV4-1, with D perhaps matching TRBD2 (5 bases). V lost 3 bases and J lost 10, with 10 bases in between. CDR3 length: 12 amino acids. Germline CDR1 reads MGHRA; CDR2 reads YSYEKL. In DNA, the CDR3 is TGCGCCAGCAGCCACGTACAGCGGGAGCAGTTCTTC. Its translation: CASSHVQREQFF.

This clonotype turned up a few times. The chain carries TRBV11-2 and TRBJ1-2, with D possibly TRBD1 on 6 matching bases. This CDR3 comprises 18 residues. Germline loops: CDR1 SGHAT, CDR2 FQNNGV. Trimming cost V 4 bases and J 1 base, with 22 bases left between them. The CDR3 DNA is TGTGCCAGCAGCTCCACAGTCTCGACAGGCCTATTTAACTATGGCTACACCTTC. Its translation is CASSSTVSTGLFNYGYTF. The full variable domain, completed using reference TRBV11-2 and TRBJ1-2, is EAGVAQSPRYKIIEKRQSVAFWCNPISGHATLYWYQQILGQGPKLLIQFQNNGVVDDSQLPKDRFSAERLKGVDSTLKIQPAKLEDSAVYLCASSSTVSTGLFNYGYTFGSGTRLTVV.

This clonotype was seen at least ten times. The chain joins TRBV27 to TRBJ1-1; D perhaps matches TRBD1 (6 bases). The CDR3 sequence is 13 residues long. The germline CDR1 and CDR2 sequences are MNHEY and SMNVEV (reference sequence). The V end lost 6 bases, the J end lost 2 bases, and 10 bases lay between the germline ends. This chain's CDR3 is CASSPQGNTEAFF. The CDR3 nucleotides are TGTGCCAGCAGCCCACAGGGAAACACTGAAGCTTTCTTT.

The genes are TRBV7-2 and TRBJ2-7; TRBD1 matches 10 bases. CDR3 length: 14 residues. V trimming: 5 bases; J trimming: 6 bases; junction bases outside the gene matches: 7. In germline, CDR1 is SGHTA, CDR2 FQGNSA. CDR3 sequence (DNA): TGTGCCAGCAGCCAGGGACAGGGGATCGGCGAGCAGTACTTC. Its protein is CASSQGQGIGEQYF.

The chain is built from TRBV12-5 and TRBJ1-2, with a tentative D call TRBD1 (5 bases). Trimming shortened V by 6 bases and J by 8 bases, and 19 bases separated the two germline ends. CDR1 and CDR2 (germline): LGHNT, FRNRAP. The CDR3 loop spans 14 amino acids. The CDR3 coding sequence is TGTGCTAGTGGACCCCGCCCTGACCAGGGCGGCTACACCTTC. It is translated as CASGPRPDQGGYTF.

The CDR3 nucleotides are TGTGCCAGCAGTTACTCGGGCCTTCAAGCGGCTTTCTTT. This gives the protein CASSYSGLQAAFF. The rearrangement joins TRBV6-5 to TRBJ1-1; D gene uncertain. This CDR3 region has 13 residues. Germline V gives CDR1 MNHEY, CDR2 SVGAGI. Trimming took 0 bases from V and 11 from J, leaving 13 bases between them.

This clonotype was seen more than once but under ten times. The rearrangement links TRBV6-1 to TRBJ2-1; 7 bases agree with TRBD1. With V trimmed by 6 bases and J by 0 bases, 5 bases remained unmatched. The CDR3 spans 15 residues. The germline CDR1 and CDR2 sequences are MNHNS and SASEGT. This CDR3 reads CASSLTGTSYNEQFF. The CDR3 DNA reads TGTGCCAGCAGCCTGACAGGGACCTCCTACAATGAGCAGTTCTTC.

This clonotype was detected a few times. The CDR3 here is CASSLPSGSSYNEQFF. The CDR3 bases are TGCGCCAGCAGCCTCCCTAGCGGGAGCTCCTACAATGAGCAGTTCTTC. This chain joins TRBV4-1 and TRBJ2-1; TRBD2 agrees at 10 bases. Germline CDR1 reads MGHRA; CDR2 reads YSYEKL. V gave up 4 bases and J gave up 0 bases; unmatched junction bases: 3. The CDR3 runs to 16 residues.

The chain couples TRBV20-1 to TRBJ2-1; unclear D gene. V lost 0 bases and J lost 2, with 11 bases in between. Per germline, CDR1 DFQATT and CDR2 SNEGSKA (reference sequence). CDR3 length: 15 residues. This chain's CDR3 is CSARDPAATYNEQFF. CDR3 DNA sequence: TGCAGTGCTAGAGATCCGGCGGCCACCTACAATGAGCAGTTCTTC.

The chain recombines TRBV15 with TRBJ2-7; 7 bases are shared with TRBD1. Trimming cost V 8 bases and J 2 bases; bases outside gene matches: 6. This CDR3 has 13 residues. The germline gives CDR1 LNHNV, CDR2 YYDKDF (reference sequence). This CDR3 reads CATAGGFPYEQYF. CDR3 in DNA: TGTGCCACCGCAGGGGGTTTCCCCTACGAGCAGTACTTC.

In its sample, this clonotype was seen a few times. The chain is built from TRBV5-1 and TRBJ2-3; 8 nucleotides agree with TRBD2. This CDR3 comprises 16 residues. V lost 4 bases to trimming and J lost 3 bases; unmatched junction nucleotides: 10. Germline V gives CDR1 SGHRS, CDR2 YFSETQ. The CDR3 sequence is CASSASRAGVTDTQYF. Here the CDR3 DNA reads TGCGCCAGCAGCGCCTCTCGAGCGGGAGTTACAGATACGCAGTATTTT.

The sample holds a few counts of this clonotype. V is TRBV30 and J is TRBJ1-1, with TRBD1 matching 9 bases. Germline loops: CDR1 GTSNPN, CDR2 SVGIG (reference sequence). V was clipped by 3 bases and J by 5 bases; unmatched bases: 10. The CDR3 covers 15 residues. CDR3 bases: TGTGCCTGGAGGAACCCCACAGGGGGCTTTACTGAAGCTTTCTTT. Translated: CAWRNPTGGFTEAFF.